This T cell receptor (beta chain) was sequenced for a study of shared clonotypes between healthy human individuals. Using immunoSEQ multiplex PCR, the repertoire was profiled, and TCRdb retains in-frame clones only, with some absent. Here the sample spans about 2,500,000 clones, approximately 90% being singletons. A note on this clone: Its antigen is unknown.

The CDR3 is made up of 15 amino acids. Germline-derived CDR1 and CDR2 are MGHDK and SYGVNS. V was shortened by 8 bases and J by 1 base, with 12 bases between the two germline ends. Notes on the study in general: A handful of donors held about 5.1% of naive CD4 clonotypes in common.

This sequence was found in a man younger than 30 in good health. V and J are TRBV25-1 and TRBJ2-6; no clear D. Sequences were obtained from naive CD4+ T cells sorted from blood. Subset in this sample: CD45RA+ positively selected. The CDR3 region has the DNA TGTGCCAGCGGATTTCTTAGATCTGGGGCCAACGTCCTGACTTTC. Residues: CASGFLRSGANVLTF.